The present TCR beta chain was sequenced within a study of blood T cell repertoires in COVID-19. Turning to the study itself: Whether acute or convalescent, the COVID-19 samples came from the United States, Italy and Spain. The cDNA or gDNA used as material had been derived from T cells, B-cell-depleted T cells, or PBMCs.

This CDR3 has 13 amino acids. This clone was seen just once. At one end the junction does not follow the germline gene, possibly because of a read error. Original data processing: Amplification of reference gene primers provided the estimated nucleated cell counts. The table came from immunoSEQ multiplex PCR; TCRdb's copy has only in-frame clones and leaves some out. That table is the source of V, J and clone size, and D and trimming were worked out from the DNA. The sample carries roughly 81,000 clones, approximately 86% recorded once. The V call is TRBV12-3 or TRBV12-4, the J call TRBJ1-2; D is possibly TRBD1 (6 bases). Material: peripheral blood. The clonotype was recovered from a man in his forties with acute or convalescent COVID-19. The DNA for the CDR3 is TGTGCCAGCAGTTTAGCAGGGGGTGGTGGCCACACCTTC. It translates to CASSLAGGGGHTF.